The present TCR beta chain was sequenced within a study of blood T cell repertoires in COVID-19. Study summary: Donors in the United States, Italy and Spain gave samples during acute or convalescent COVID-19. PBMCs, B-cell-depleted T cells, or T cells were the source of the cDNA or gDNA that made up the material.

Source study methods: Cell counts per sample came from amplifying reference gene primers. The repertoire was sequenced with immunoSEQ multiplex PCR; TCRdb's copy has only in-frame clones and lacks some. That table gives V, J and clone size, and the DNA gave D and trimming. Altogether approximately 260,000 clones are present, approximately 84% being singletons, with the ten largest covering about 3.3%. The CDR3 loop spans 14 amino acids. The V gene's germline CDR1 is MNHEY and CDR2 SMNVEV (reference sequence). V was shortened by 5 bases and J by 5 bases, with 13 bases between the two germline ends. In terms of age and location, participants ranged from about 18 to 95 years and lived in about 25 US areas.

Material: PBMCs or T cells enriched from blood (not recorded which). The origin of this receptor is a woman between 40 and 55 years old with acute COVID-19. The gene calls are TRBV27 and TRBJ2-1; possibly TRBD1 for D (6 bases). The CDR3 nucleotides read TGTGCCAGCAGTATTTCCGGGACACACAATGAGCAGTTCTTC. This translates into CASSISGTHNEQFF.